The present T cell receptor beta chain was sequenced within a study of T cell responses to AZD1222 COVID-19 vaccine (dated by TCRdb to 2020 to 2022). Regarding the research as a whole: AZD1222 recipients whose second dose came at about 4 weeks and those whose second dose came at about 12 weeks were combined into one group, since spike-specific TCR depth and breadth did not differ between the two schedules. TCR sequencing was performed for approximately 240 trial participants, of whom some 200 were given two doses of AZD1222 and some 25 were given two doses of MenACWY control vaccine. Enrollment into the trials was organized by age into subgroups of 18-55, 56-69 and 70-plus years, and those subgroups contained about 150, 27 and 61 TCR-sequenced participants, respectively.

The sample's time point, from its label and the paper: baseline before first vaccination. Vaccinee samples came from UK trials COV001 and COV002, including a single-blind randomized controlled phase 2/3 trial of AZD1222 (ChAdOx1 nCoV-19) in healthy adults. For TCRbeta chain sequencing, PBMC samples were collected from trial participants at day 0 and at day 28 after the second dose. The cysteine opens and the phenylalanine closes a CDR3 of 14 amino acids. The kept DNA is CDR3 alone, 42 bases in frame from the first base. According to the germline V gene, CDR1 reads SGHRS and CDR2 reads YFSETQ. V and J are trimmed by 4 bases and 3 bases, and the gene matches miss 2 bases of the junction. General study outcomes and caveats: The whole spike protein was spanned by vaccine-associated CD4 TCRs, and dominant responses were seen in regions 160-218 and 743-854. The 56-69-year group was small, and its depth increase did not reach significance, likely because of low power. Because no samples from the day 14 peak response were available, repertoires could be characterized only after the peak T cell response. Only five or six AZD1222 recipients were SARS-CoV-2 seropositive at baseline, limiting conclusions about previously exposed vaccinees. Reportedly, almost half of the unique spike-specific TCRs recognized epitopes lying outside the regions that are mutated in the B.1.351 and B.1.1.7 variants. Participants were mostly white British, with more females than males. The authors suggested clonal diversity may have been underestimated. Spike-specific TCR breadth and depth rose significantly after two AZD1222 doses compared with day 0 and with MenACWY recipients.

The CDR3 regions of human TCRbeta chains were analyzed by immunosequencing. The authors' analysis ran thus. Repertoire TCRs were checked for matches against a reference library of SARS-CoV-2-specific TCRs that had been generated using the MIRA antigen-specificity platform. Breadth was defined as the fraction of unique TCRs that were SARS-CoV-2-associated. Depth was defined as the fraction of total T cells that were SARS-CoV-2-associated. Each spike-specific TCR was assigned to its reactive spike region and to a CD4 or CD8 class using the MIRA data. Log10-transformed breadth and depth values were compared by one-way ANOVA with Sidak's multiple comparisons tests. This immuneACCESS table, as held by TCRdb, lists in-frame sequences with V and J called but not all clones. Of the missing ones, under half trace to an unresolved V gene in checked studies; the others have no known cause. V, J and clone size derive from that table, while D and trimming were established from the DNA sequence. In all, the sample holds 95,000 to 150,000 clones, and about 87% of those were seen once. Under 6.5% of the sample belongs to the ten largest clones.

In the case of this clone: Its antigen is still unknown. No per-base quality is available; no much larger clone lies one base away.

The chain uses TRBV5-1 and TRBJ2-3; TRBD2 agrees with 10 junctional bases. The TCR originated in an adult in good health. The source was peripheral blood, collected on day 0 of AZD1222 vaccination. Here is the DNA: TGCGCCAGCAGCCAGGGACTAGCGACAGATACGCAGTATTTT. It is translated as CASSQGLATDTQYF.